The 20 T cell receptor beta chains in this list originate from one sample, sequenced in a study of glioma-infiltrating T cells. The iRepertoire nested amplicon-rescue multiplex PCR amplified TCR alpha and beta CDR3s from RNA. Each CDR3 protein gets one entry after TCRdb re-called the multiplex PCR reads with MiXCR. Here the sample spans about 140,000 distinct CDR3 sequences, 35% to 50% being singletons. The sample taken for sequencing was glioma tissue, nonneoplastic brain tissue, or PBMCs (not recorded which). The source of these receptors is a human donor with low-grade glioma or glioblastoma, undergoing nonglioma brain surgery, or in good health (not recorded which).

To note about this clonotype: An end of the junction differs from the germline gene, which may be a read error. The genes are TRBV6-1 and TRBJ1-2; possible D gene TRBD1, 6 bases. The CDR3 consists of 12 residues. CDR1 and CDR2 from the germline V gene are MNHNS and SASEGT. CDR3 loop: CASSQGREGYTF. The CDR3 nucleotides read TGCGCCAGCAGCCAGGGGAGGGAAGGCTACACCTTC.

The CDR3 loop reads CASSARTDSADGYTF. In nucleotides, the CDR3 is TGTGCCAGCAGTGCCAGGACGGACTCCGCCGATGGCTACACCTTC. The chain couples TRBV6-1 to TRBJ1-2; D not certain. With 4 bases removed from V and 6 bases from J, the gap between germline ends came to 18 bases. CDR1 is MNHNS, CDR2 SASEGT, per germline. CDR3 length equals 15 residues.

The chain has TRBV19 and TRBJ1-2, with 7 positions matching TRBD1. Losses at the gene ends were 3 bases for V and 2 bases for J; bases not matched to a gene: 6. There are 15 residues in the CDR3. The germline gives CDR1 LNHDA, CDR2 SQIVND (reference sequence). DNA for the CDR3: TGTGCCAGTAGTATCCCGGGACAGCTAAACTATGGCTACACCTTC. Translation gives CASSIPGQLNYGYTF.

This sequence joins TRBV20-1 and TRBJ2-7; maybe TRBD2 (6 bases). V lost 3 bases, J lost 2 bases, and 14 bases lay in between. Germline CDR1 reads DFQATT; CDR2 reads SNEGSKA (reference sequence). CDR3 length equals 14 residues. CDR3 DNA sequence: TGCAGTGCTAGCCCCGGGACTTCGGCCTACGAGCAGTACTTC. Encoded protein: CSASPGTSAYEQYF.

The chain uses TRBV20-1 and TRBJ2-7; D unclear. CDR1 is DFQATT, CDR2 SNEGSKA, per germline (reference sequence). The length of the CDR3 is 13 residues. V was pared by 2 bases and J by 3 bases, with 11 bases between. CDR3 region: CSARSGGYYEQYF. CDR3 in DNA: TGCAGTGCTAGATCAGGCGGCTACTACGAGCAGTACTTC.

This clonotype was detected once. The chain is built from TRBV2 and TRBJ1-4; D perhaps matches TRBD1 (6 bases). The CDR3 totals 15 residues. Germline V gives CDR1 SNHLY, CDR2 FYNNEI. The V gene lost 5 bases and the J gene lost 4 bases, with 14 bases spanning the gap. The CDR3 is CASSKTGYGNEKLFF. The CDR3 DNA sequence: TGTGCCAGCAGTAAGACAGGTTACGGTAATGAAAAACTGTTTTTT.

The chain combines TRBV6-4 with TRBJ2-1; tentatively, D is TRBD1 or TRBD2 (6 bases each). The CDR3 contains 16 residues. Per the germline V gene, CDR1 is MRHNA and CDR2 is SNTAGT. Trimming cost V 5 bases and J 2 bases, with 16 bases left between them. CDR3 amino acids: CASSSRGGLTYNEQFF. CDR3 bases: TGTGCCAGCAGTTCTCGAGGGGGACTCACCTACAATGAGCAGTTCTTC.

The rearrangement joins TRBV28 to TRBJ2-1; either TRBD1 or TRBD2 may supply D (7 bases each). This CDR3 is 13 amino acids long. Germline CDR1 reads MDHEN; CDR2 reads SYDVKM. Trimming shortened V by 7 bases and J by 8 bases, and 15 bases separated the two germline ends. The CDR3 loop is CASTPGGRDEQFF. The CDR3 DNA reads TGTGCCAGCACTCCAGGGGGGAGGGATGAGCAGTTCTTC.

This clonotype was seen repeatedly, ten times or more. This chain uses TRBV19 with TRBJ1-5; maybe TRBD1 (6 bases). V gave up 5 bases and J gave up 5 bases, with 10 bases separating them. Looked up from germline, CDR1 is LNHDA and CDR2 is SQIVND (reference sequence). This CDR3 has 13 amino acids. CDR3 nucleotide sequence: TGTGCCAGTAGTCGGGACATCGATCAGCCCCAGCATTTT. It encodes CASSRDIDQPQHF.

Many counts were recorded for this clonotype. The J gene is TRBJ2-7, the V gene TRBV6-1; TRBD1 or TRBD2 may be the D gene (6 bases each). Trimming cost V 5 bases and J 1 base, with 21 bases left between them. This CDR3 comprises 17 residues. Germline assignment: CDR1 MNHNS and CDR2 SASEGT. The CDR3 region is CASSKPNTGAGSYEQYF. In DNA, the CDR3 is TGTGCCAGCAGTAAACCCAATACGGGGGCCGGATCCTACGAGCAGTACTTC.

This chain connects TRBV19 to TRBJ2-3; 12 bases line up with TRBD2. Germline CDR1 reads LNHDA; CDR2 reads SQIVND (reference sequence). The CDR3 has 15 residues. The ends lost 5 bases at V and 3 bases at J; junction bases unmatched: 3. The CDR3 coding sequence is TGTGCCAGTAGTCTGACTAGCGGGAGAACAGATACGCAGTATTTT. Translation gives CASSLTSGRTDTQYF. Using reference TRBV19 and TRBJ2-3 for the parts outside the CDR3, the full variable domain is DGGITQSPKYLFRKEGQNVTLSCEQNLNHDAMYWYRQDPGQGLRLIYYSQIVNDFQKGDIAEGYSVSREKKESFPLTVTSAQKNPTAFYLCASSLTSGRTDTQYFGPGTRLTVL.

The V call is TRBV4-1, the J call TRBJ2-3, with D tentatively TRBD2 (7 bases). CDR1 is MGHRA, CDR2 YSYEKL, per germline. This CDR3 is 17 amino acids long. Trimming stripped 3 bases from V and 4 bases from J, with 20 bases between. CDR3 region: CASSHSRGGGTADTQYF. The CDR3, as DNA: TGCGCCAGCAGCCACTCTAGGGGGGGAGGGACGGCAGATACGCAGTATTTT.

This clonotype came up a few times. The chain is built from TRBV19 and TRBJ2-4; 10 positions agree with TRBD1. The CDR3 has 14 amino acids. Looked up from germline, CDR1 is LNHDA and CDR2 is SQIVND (reference sequence). The ends lost 4 bases at V and 7 bases at J; junction bases unmatched: 4. CDR3 sequence (DNA): TGTGCCAGTAGTAGGGACAGGGGCTTGAACATTCAGTACTTC. Its translation is CASSRDRGLNIQYF.

This clonotype was detected only a few times. This chain joins TRBV7-2 and TRBJ1-5; D gene unclear. Germline CDR1 is SGHTA and CDR2 is FQGNSA. The CDR3 covers 14 residues. V was trimmed by 5 bases and J by 0 bases, leaving 8 bases between them. CDR3 residues: CASSPQYSNQPQHF. CDR3 DNA sequence: TGTGCCAGCAGCCCGCAATATAGCAATCAGCCCCAGCATTTT.

The rearrangement links TRBV9 to TRBJ2-7; no definite D call. Trimming stripped 2 bases from V and 5 bases from J, with 11 bases between. The germline gives CDR1 SGDLS, CDR2 YYNGEE. The CDR3 is made up of 13 amino acids. The CDR3 loop reads CASSVSVEDEQYF. The CDR3 nucleotides are TGTGCCAGCAGCGTGTCCGTAGAAGACGAGCAGTACTTC.

The V gene is TRBV18, the J gene TRBJ2-1, with D tentatively TRBD2 (5 bases). Trimming stripped 0 bases from V and 5 bases from J, with 11 bases between. CDR3 length equals 15 residues. CDR1 KGHSH and CDR2 LQKENI come from the germline V gene. The CDR3 loop is CASSPPGSPHNEQFF. In nucleotides, the CDR3 is TGTGCCAGCTCACCACCGGGGAGCCCCCACAATGAGCAGTTCTTC.

This clonotype has only one observation. CDR3 DNA: TGTGCCAGCAATCAAGCCGTGACAGACACCGGGGAGCTGTTTTTT. The encoded protein is CASNQAVTDTGELFF. This chain connects TRBV6-5 to TRBJ2-2, with a weak D call TRBD1 (5 bases). This CDR3 spans 15 amino acids. The germline V gene has CDR1 MNHEY and CDR2 SVGAGI. The V and J ends lost 7 bases and 3 bases respectively, with 15 bases between them.

This clonotype has a single count. This rearrangement joins TRBV28 to TRBJ2-3; D gene uncertain. Germline V lookup: CDR1 MDHEN, CDR2 SYDVKM. V lost 7 bases, J lost 0 bases, and 14 bases lay in between. CDR3 length: 15 residues. The CDR3, as DNA: TGTGCCAGCACCCAGGACCCACTTAGCACAGATACGCAGTATTTT. The encoded protein is CASTQDPLSTDTQYF.

With respect to this clonotype: A read error may produce the germline difference seen at one junction end. This sequence joins TRBV7-2 and TRBJ2-5, with a weak D call TRBD1 (6 bases). CDR3 length: 14 amino acids. Germline V gene sequence: CDR1 SGHTA, CDR2 FQGNSA. CDR3 residues: CARSLVWGQETQYF. CDR3 DNA sequence: TGTGCCCGCAGCTTAGTATGGGGGCAGGAGACCCAGTACTTC.

This clonotype has only a few counts. The gene calls are TRBV20-1 and TRBJ1-6, with TRBD1 matching over 9 bases. Per the germline V gene, CDR1 is DFQATT and CDR2 is SNEGSKA (reference sequence). This CDR3 is 14 amino acids long. V trimming: 3 bases; J trimming: 9 bases; junction bases outside the gene matches: 6. The CDR3 DNA is TGCAGTGCTAGGTCGGACAGGGGAGGTTCACCCCTCCACTTT. Protein sequence: CSARSDRGGSPLHF.